The 20 T cell receptor beta chains presented below share a single source sample, sequenced in a study of T-cell reconstitution after alpha-beta-depleted transplantation in children (TCRdb year 2016). Libraries came from PCR. The instrument was an Illumina HiSeq 2500. To normalize quantification of the TCRbeta repertoire, the TCR libraries were built with molecular barcoding that relied on unique molecular identifiers. TCRdb trimmed the raw reads at Q25, called clones with MiXCR and kept productive beta chains. Each CDR3 protein appears once, grouped with its most common genes and DNA. The sample table shows roughly 200,000 distinct CDR3 sequences, and about 14% are seen once. The ten largest clonotypes hold around 14% of the sample. Sequences were derived from PBMCs from the stem cell graft donor, sampled from the stem cell graft. These receptors were obtained from a human donor who donated a stem cell graft to a child with acute lymphoblastic leukemia.

This clonotype was counted at least ten times. DNA of the CDR3: TGTGCCAGCAGCTTAGTAGAGGGACAGGGAAAAACGCTCCAAGAGACCCAGTACTTC. Encoded protein: CASSLVEGQGKTLQETQYF. The rearrangement uses TRBV7-8 and TRBJ2-5; TRBD1 matches 9 bases. Trimming cost V 1 base and J 1 base; bases outside gene matches: 13. Germline V gene sequence: CDR1 SGHVS, CDR2 FQNEAQ. The CDR3 contains 19 residues.

This clonotype was recorded at least ten times. The genes are TRBV12-3 or TRBV12-4 and TRBJ2-3; 10 positions match TRBD2. CDR3 length: 13 residues. J was trimmed by 9 bases and V by 4 bases; bases with no gene match: 4. The CDR3 spells CASSSVTSGTQYF. CDR3 coding DNA: TGTGCCAGCAGTTCTGTGACTAGCGGGACGCAGTATTTT.

This clonotype was seen at least ten times. This rearrangement joins TRBV24-1 to TRBJ2-2; 8 bases match TRBD1. The V segment lost 3 bases and the J segment 6 bases; nucleotides outside the gene matches: 8. CDR1 and CDR2 (germline): KGHDR, SFDVKD. The CDR3 loop spans 16 amino acids. The CDR3 DNA reads as TGTGCCACCAGTGATGGTGGACAGGGATCCGCCGGGGAGCTGTTTTTT. It is translated as CATSDGGQGSAGELFF.

There are many counts of this clonotype. This chain links TRBV28 with TRBJ1-6, with D unresolved. Germline CDR1 and CDR2: MDHEN and SYDVKM. This CDR3 comprises 14 residues. The germline V and J ends were trimmed by 8 bases and 6 bases, with 14 bases remaining between them. The CDR3 is CASQMSRINSPLHF. The DNA for the CDR3 is TGTGCCAGCCAAATGAGCAGGATTAATTCACCCCTCCACTTT. Looking up the rest from reference TRBV28 and TRBJ1-6 gives the full variable domain: DVKVTQSSRYLVKRTGEKVFLECVQDMDHENMFWYRQDPGLGLRLIYFSYDVKMKEKGDIPEGYSVSREKKERFSLILESASTNQTSMYLCASQMSRINSPLHFGNGTRLTVT.

This clonotype occurred many times. The V and J genes are TRBV7-2 and TRBJ2-5; D is unclear. The CDR3 is 13 amino acids. Between the trimmed V and J ends, which lost 3 bases and 5 bases, there was a span of 10 bases. CDR1 SGHTA and CDR2 FQGNSA come from the germline V gene. The CDR3 sequence is CASSFGLQETQYF. For the CDR3, the DNA is TGTGCCAGCAGCTTCGGCCTTCAGGAGACCCAGTACTTC.

The chain links TRBV7-2 to TRBJ2-1, with TRBD2 matching over 11 bases. The V gene end was trimmed by 10 bases and the J gene end by 6 bases; junction bases not matched to a gene: 14. This CDR3 has 16 amino acids. The germline CDR1 and CDR2 sequences are SGHTA and FQGNSA. This CDR3 reads CATQWVSGREGNEQFF. Written as DNA, the CDR3 is TGTGCCACTCAATGGGTTAGCGGGAGGGAGGGCAATGAGCAGTTCTTC.

V gene TRBV7-9 combines with J gene TRBJ1-1, with TRBD1 as a possible D gene (6 bases). This CDR3 is 13 amino acids long. Germline loops: CDR1 SEHNR, CDR2 FQNEAQ (reference sequence). V was pared by 4 bases and J by 7 bases, with 13 bases between. DNA of the CDR3: TGTGCCAGCAGCTCCCCGACAGGATTTGAAGCTTTCTTT. Translating gives CASSSPTGFEAFF.

The chain recombines TRBV7-8 with TRBJ2-7; weak D call: TRBD2 (6 bases). The CDR3 spans 14 residues. The ends were cut back, 4 bases at V and 2 bases at J, with 12 bases in the middle. The germline V gene encodes CDR1 SGHVS and CDR2 FQNEAQ. The CDR3 region has the DNA TGTGCCAGCAGCTCCCCCGGGACTCCCTACGAGCAGTACTTC. Its protein product is CASSSPGTPYEQYF.

This clonotype was seen more than once but under ten times. V gene TRBV6-1 combines with J gene TRBJ1-1; possibly TRBD1 for D (5 bases). This CDR3 comprises 13 residues. Trimming left V 7 bases short and J 0 bases short, with 9 bases between. The germline V gene encodes CDR1 MNHNS and CDR2 SASEGT. In DNA, the CDR3 is TGTGCCAGCACTAGACAGATGAACACTGAAGCTTTCTTT. This codes for CASTRQMNTEAFF.

The V and J genes are TRBV7-2 and TRBJ1-1; D is unclear. CDR3 length equals 14 residues. Germline CDR1 and CDR2: SGHTA and FQGNSA. With 4 bases removed from V and 1 base from J, the gap between germline ends came to 10 bases. The CDR3 here is CASSSRSRNTEAFF. The DNA of the CDR3 is TGTGCCAGCAGCTCTCGATCTAGGAACACTGAAGCTTTCTTT. Based on the CDR3 plus reference TRBV7-2 and TRBJ1-1, the full variable domain is GAGVSQSPSNKVTEKGKDVELRCDPISGHTALYWYRQSLGQGLEFLIYFQGNSAPDKSGLPSDRFSAERTGGSVSTLTIQRTQQEDSAVYLCASSSRSRNTEAFFGQGTRLTVV.

V usage is TRBV20-1 and J usage is TRBJ2-2, with 12 bases that match TRBD1. The CDR3 has 19 residues. The V segment lost 0 bases and the J segment 3 bases; nucleotides outside the gene matches: 11. Germline CDR1 and CDR2: DFQATT and SNEGSKA (reference sequence). CDR3 DNA: TGCAGTGCTAGAGACTACATCCAGGGACAGGGGGCGGACACCGGGGAGCTGTTTTTT. Amino acids: CSARDYIQGQGADTGELFF.

Comment on this clonotype: Just one base apart from a much larger clone, this may be a read error. The gene calls are TRBV7-8 and TRBJ2-3; D may be TRBD1 (5 bases). The germline V gene encodes CDR1 SGHVS and CDR2 FQNEAQ. The ends were cut back, 5 bases at V and 5 bases at J, with 17 bases in the middle. The CDR3 extends over 15 amino acids. The CDR3: CASSPPQGLKDTQYF. The CDR3 nucleotides read TGTGCCAGCAGCCCCCCGCAGGGTTTGAAAGATACGCAGTATTTT.

This clonotype was counted at least ten times. At one end the junction does not follow the germline gene, possibly because of a read error. The chain is built from TRBV25-1 and TRBJ1-4; no clear D. Germline V gene data show CDR1 as MGHDK and CDR2 as SYGVNS. The CDR3 loop spans 15 amino acids. CDR3 in amino acids: CASSGYNPTNEKLFF. CDR3 bases: TGTGCCAGCAGTGGATACAACCCAACCAATGAAAAACTGTTTTTT. The full variable domain, with the rest looked up from reference TRBV25-1 and TRBJ1-4, is EADIYQTPRYLVIGTGKKITLECSQTMGHDKMYWYQQDPGMELHLIHYSYGVNSTEKGDLSSESTVSRIRTEHFPLTLESARPSHTSQYLCASSGYNPTNEKLFFGSGTQLSVL.

This clonotype was seen at least ten times. V is TRBV5-1 and J is TRBJ2-1; 11 bases are shared with TRBD2. CDR1 and CDR2 from the germline V gene are SGHRS and YFSETQ. This CDR3 has 15 residues. Unmatched junction bases numbered 9, after V lost 4 bases and J lost 9 bases. CDR3 nucleotide sequence: TGCGCCAGCAGCAGAACTAGCGGGAGTAAGGGTGAGCAGTTCTTC. It is translated as CASSRTSGSKGEQFF.

This clonotype was detected ten times or more. The J gene is TRBJ2-7, the V gene TRBV7-9, with D maybe TRBD2 (6 bases). This CDR3 has 13 residues. Germline V gene lookup returns CDR1 SEHNR and CDR2 FQNEAQ (reference sequence). V was trimmed by 1 base and J by 3 bases, leaving 7 bases between them. The CDR3 coding sequence is TGTGCCAGCAGCTTAGGGGGAGGCTACGAGCAGTACTTC. Translated, it gives CASSLGGGYEQYF.

In this sample, this clonotype turned up many times. The genes are TRBV5-1 and TRBJ2-1; D is unclear. The CDR3 has 12 residues. The germline V gene has CDR1 SGHRS and CDR2 YFSETQ. Between the trimmed V and J ends, which lost 0 bases and 6 bases, there was a span of 4 bases. CDR3 coding DNA: TGCGCCAGCAGCTTGGAACTCAATGAGCAGTTCTTC. Amino acids: CASSLELNEQFF.

This clonotype has at least ten counts. V gene TRBV18 combines with J gene TRBJ2-5, with D maybe TRBD1 (6 bases). The CDR3 has 14 amino acids. The germline V and J ends were trimmed by 3 bases and 2 bases, with 10 bases remaining between them. The V gene's germline CDR1 is KGHSH and CDR2 LQKENI. CDR3: CASSPNREQETQYF. The CDR3 bases are TGTGCCAGCTCACCTAACAGGGAACAAGAGACCCAGTACTTC.

In this sample, this clonotype turned up a few times. The CDR3 sequence is CASSLDFSQETQYF. In DNA, the CDR3 is TGTGCCAGCAGCTTGGATTTCAGCCAAGAGACCCAGTACTTC. The V call is TRBV5-5, the J call TRBJ2-5; D is unresolved. Germline CDR1 reads SGHKS; CDR2 reads YYEKEE (reference sequence). Deletions cut 0 bases from V and 1 base from J, with 7 bases between. The CDR3 has 14 amino acids.

The rearrangement uses TRBV7-8 and TRBJ2-7; TRBD2 matches 7 bases. V lost 5 bases and J lost 2; bases outside the gene matches: 6. This CDR3 has 14 amino acids. The germline CDR1 and CDR2 sequences are SGHVS and FQNEAQ. CDR3 protein: CASSRGGEPYEQYF. The CDR3 DNA reads as TGTGCCAGCAGCCGGGGAGGGGAACCCTACGAGCAGTACTTC.

This chain uses TRBV2 with TRBJ2-1; D possibly corresponds to TRBD2 (5 bases). Trimming took 5 bases from V and 0 from J, leaving 11 bases between them. The germline V gene encodes CDR1 SNHLY and CDR2 FYNNEI. The CDR3 extends over 15 amino acids. The CDR3 is CASSKIAPSYNEQFF. The DNA for the CDR3 is TGTGCCAGCAGTAAGATAGCGCCCTCCTACAATGAGCAGTTCTTC. The full variable domain, in which reference TRBV2 and TRBJ2-1 provide the parts outside the CDR3, is EPEVTQTPSHQVTQMGQEVILRCVPISNHLYFYWYRQILGQKVEFLVSFYNNEISEKSEIFDDQFSVERPDGSNFTLKIRSTKLEDSAMYFCASSKIAPSYNEQFFGPGTRLTVL.